The present entry profiles one T cell receptor beta chain with its context. The data were taken from a study of blood T cell repertoires in COVID-19. Background on the study: Acute and convalescent COVID-19 specimens originated in the United States, Italy and Spain.

This CDR3 is built from 14 residues. The V gene's germline CDR1 is SGHTS and CDR2 YDEGEE. V dropped 2 bases and J dropped 2 bases, with 8 bases sitting between them. The authors' processing: Nucleated cell number was recorded as an estimate derived from reference gene primer amplification. Using immunoSEQ multiplex PCR, the repertoire was profiled, and TCRdb retains in-frame clones only, with some absent. V, J and clone size were drawn from that table, and D and trimming were deduced from the DNA. This table holds a few hundred thousand clones, roughly 88% found once. This receptor was taken from a woman between 40 and 55 years old who had been exposed to COVID-19. The chain recombines TRBV5-8 with TRBJ1-3, with D tentatively TRBD1 (5 bases). Sequencing used PBMCs or T cells enriched from blood (not recorded which). The CDR3 DNA reads TGTGCCAGCAGCTTTGGCAGGGCTGGAAACACCATATATTTT. This translates into CASSFGRAGNTIYF.